This T cell receptor (beta chain) appears in the sequencing data of a study of vaccination effects on CD4 cells after COVID-19. Study as a whole: With the ViraFEST assay, the study expanded antigen-specific CD4+ T cells using viral peptide pools, then sequenced them. The study's findings and limits: Infection- and vaccine-induced clones contracted markedly late after vaccination.

The J segment lost 8 bases and the V segment lost 5 bases, leaving 5 bases of the junction unmatched. From germline, CDR1 is LGHDT and CDR2 YNNKEL (reference sequence). The CDR3 is 14 amino acids. The sample holds a few counts of this clone. The antigen is not known. With 10 to 11 days of culture completed, CD4+ T cells were isolated. Of the BNT162b2 and mRNA-1273 vaccines, participants received two doses of one or the other. Having tested negative for nucleocapsid antibodies, the vaccine recipients showed no prior SARS-CoV-2 infection. The authors exchanged half the medium for IL-2 medium on days 3 and 7. The table came from immunoSEQ multiplex PCR; TCRdb's copy has only in-frame clones and leaves some out. This sample has under 55,000 clones, with 72% found just once.

V usage is TRBV3-1 (or the pseudogene TRBV3-2) and J usage is TRBJ2-2; 10 positions agree with TRBD1. The TCR was taken from a human donor who received a COVID-19 vaccine. The sample was CD4+ T cells from PBMCs cultured without peptide, taken after COVID-19 vaccination. The CDR3 bases are TGTGCCAGCAGCGGGACAGGGGCAGAGGGGGAGCTGTTTTTT. Residues: CASSGTGAEGELFF.